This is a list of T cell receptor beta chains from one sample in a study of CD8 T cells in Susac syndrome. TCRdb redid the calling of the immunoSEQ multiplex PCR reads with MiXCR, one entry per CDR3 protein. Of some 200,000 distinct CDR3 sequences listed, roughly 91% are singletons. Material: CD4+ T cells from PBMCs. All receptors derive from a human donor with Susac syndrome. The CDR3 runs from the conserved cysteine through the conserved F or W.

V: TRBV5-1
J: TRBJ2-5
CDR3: CASSLTGSGETQYF

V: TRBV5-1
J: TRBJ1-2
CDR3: CASSPVQGPGYGYTF

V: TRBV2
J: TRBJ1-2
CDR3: CASRNRDHYGYTF

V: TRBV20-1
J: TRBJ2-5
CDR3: CSARDGRLAKETQYF

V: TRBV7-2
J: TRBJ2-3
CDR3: CASSFLAGGADTQYF

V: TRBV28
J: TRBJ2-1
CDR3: CASSRFQVGGRNEQFF

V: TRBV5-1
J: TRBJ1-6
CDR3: CASSPGMSNSPLHF

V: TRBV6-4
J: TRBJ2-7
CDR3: CASSDSGYLLIYEQYF

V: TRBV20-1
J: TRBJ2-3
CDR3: CSAEEVPSTDTQYF

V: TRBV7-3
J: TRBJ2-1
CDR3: CASSLGGPDLNEQFF

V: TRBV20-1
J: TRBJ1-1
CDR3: CSPNHGGFVFF

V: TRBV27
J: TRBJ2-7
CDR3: CASSLGTVSKEQYF

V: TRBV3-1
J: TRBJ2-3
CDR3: CASSQDSGQTWNTQYF

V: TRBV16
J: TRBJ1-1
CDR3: CASTRSPTNTEAFF

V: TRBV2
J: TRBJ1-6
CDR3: CASSETSPLHF

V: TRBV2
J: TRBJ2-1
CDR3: CASSEVASGYNEQFF

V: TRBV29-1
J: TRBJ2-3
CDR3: CSVERDRVRGTQYF

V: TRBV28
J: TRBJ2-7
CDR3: CASSSWTTVREQYF

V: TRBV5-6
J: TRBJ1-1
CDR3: CASSWRDGNTEAFF

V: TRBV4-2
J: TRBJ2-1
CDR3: CASSTSGGTPNEQFF

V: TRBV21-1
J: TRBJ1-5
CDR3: CASSSQSEQPQHF

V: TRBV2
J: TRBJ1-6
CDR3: CARRDSTLNSPLHF

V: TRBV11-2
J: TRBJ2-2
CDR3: CASSLVAGGSGELFF

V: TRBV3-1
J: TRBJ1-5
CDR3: CASSQQGGNQPQHF